One sample yielded the 16 T cell receptor beta chains listed below, sequenced in a study of cytomegalovirus exposure and HLA in healthy donors. PCR employed 60 Vbeta and 13 Jbeta primers. Sequencing used immunoSEQ multiplex PCR; TCRdb keeps in-frame clones, though not all of them. Among about 160,000 clones, more than 60% were seen once, and the ten largest hold over 4.5%. Sequencing input: PBMCs. These receptors came from a male donor in good health and CMV-seronegative.

This chain links TRBV7-2 with TRBJ2-5, with TRBD2 matching 10 bases. CDR1 SGHTA and CDR2 FQGNSA come from the germline V gene. The V gene end was trimmed by 8 bases and the J gene end by 2 bases; junction bases not matched to a gene: 14. The CDR3 is 17 residues long. CDR3 in DNA: TGTGCCAGCGGCGGAGGTAGCGGGAGGAGGAGACAAGAGACCCAGTACTTC. Translating gives CASGGGSGRRRQETQYF. Looking up the rest from reference TRBV7-2 and TRBJ2-5 gives the full variable domain: GAGVSQSPSNKVTEKGKDVELRCDPISGHTALYWYRQSLGQGLEFLIYFQGNSAPDKSGLPSDRFSAERTGGSVSTLTIQRTQQEDSAVYLCASGGGSGRRRQETQYFGPGTRLLVL.

Comment on this clone: Other DNA sequences within the sample encode an identical CDR3. The chain combines TRBV28 with TRBJ2-2; 10 bases fit TRBD1. The V gene end was trimmed by 4 bases and the J gene end by 5 bases; junction bases not matched to a gene: 1. The CDR3 has 14 residues. Germline-derived CDR1 and CDR2 are MDHEN and SYDVKM. CDR3 in amino acids: CASSSGQGTGELFF. CDR3 DNA: TGTGCCAGCAGTTCGGGACAGGGGACCGGGGAGCTGTTTTTT.

The rearrangement uses TRBV5-4 and TRBJ2-1, with TRBD2 identical over 10 bases. There are 15 residues in the CDR3. The J segment lost 7 bases and the V segment lost 2 bases, leaving 6 bases of the junction unmatched. CDR1 SGHNT and CDR2 YYREEE come from the germline V gene (reference sequence). The CDR3 bases are TGTGCCAGCAGCTTTATCCTAGCGGGAGTGAATGAGCAGTTCTTC. Translated: CASSFILAGVNEQFF.

The chain joins TRBV7-3 to TRBJ2-6; 12 bases align to TRBD1. Unmatched junction bases numbered 8, after V lost 5 bases and J lost 3 bases. The length of the CDR3 is 18 residues. CDR1 and CDR2 from the germline V gene are SGHTA and FQGTGA. CDR3 in amino acids: CASSPSGQGALGANVLTF. In DNA form, the CDR3 reads TGTGCCAGCAGCCCGTCGGGACAGGGGGCGCTTGGGGCCAACGTCCTGACTTTC. The whole variable domain, filled in from reference TRBV7-3 and TRBJ2-6, reads GAGVSQTPSNKVTEKGKYVELRCDPISGHTALYWYRQSLGQGPEFLIYFQGTGAADDSGLPNDRFFAVRPEGSVSTLKIQRTERGDSAVYLCASSPSGQGALGANVLTFGAGSRLTVL.

V usage is TRBV7-3 and J usage is TRBJ2-1, with 7 positions matching TRBD1. J lost 1 base, V lost 5 bases, and 5 bases had no gene match. The CDR3 sequence is 15 residues long. Germline values: CDR1 SGHTA, CDR2 FQGTGA. In DNA form, the CDR3 reads TGTGCCAGCAGCACCGGGACAGCGTCCTACAATGAGCAGTTCTTC. This translates into CASSTGTASYNEQFF. Using reference TRBV7-3 and TRBJ2-1 for the parts outside the CDR3, the full variable domain is GAGVSQTPSNKVTEKGKYVELRCDPISGHTALYWYRQSLGQGPEFLIYFQGTGAADDSGLPNDRFFAVRPEGSVSTLKIQRTERGDSAVYLCASSTGTASYNEQFFGPGTRLTVL.

The chain uses TRBV28 and TRBJ2-5, with D tentatively TRBD1 (6 bases). The ends were cut back, 7 bases at V and 4 bases at J, with 16 bases in the middle. CDR3 length: 14 residues. CDR1 MDHEN and CDR2 SYDVKM come from the germline V gene. The CDR3 loop reads CASKGHRDRETQYF. The CDR3 DNA follows: TGTGCCAGCAAGGGGCACAGGGATAGAGAGACCCAGTACTTC.

The V call is TRBV11-2, the J call TRBJ2-7, with 7 bases identical to TRBD2. Trimming took 5 bases from V and 4 from J; bases not matched to a gene: 5. This CDR3 has 13 residues. Germline CDR1 and CDR2: SGHAT and FQNNGV. DNA of the CDR3: TGTGCCAGCAGCACCTTTAGCGGGTACGAGCAGTACTTC. This encodes CASSTFSGYEQYF.

The CDR3 sequence is CASSLPGTGEKLFF. In nucleotides, the CDR3 is TGTGCCAGCAGCTTACCTGGTACTGGTGAAAAACTGTTTTTT. The chain employs TRBV7-2 and TRBJ1-4; D is unclear. The CDR3 spans 14 residues. The V end was cut by 2 bases, the J end by 7 bases, with 11 bases between. Looked up from germline, CDR1 is SGHTA and CDR2 is FQGNSA.

V is TRBV5-1 and J is TRBJ2-7, with 8 bases that match TRBD2. Losses at the gene ends were 2 bases for V and 0 bases for J; bases not matched to a gene: 4. Germline CDR1 is SGHRS and CDR2 is YFSETQ. The CDR3 covers 15 residues. The CDR3 loop reads CASSFSGAGSYEQYF. The CDR3, as DNA: TGCGCCAGCAGCTTTAGCGGGGCCGGCTCCTACGAGCAGTACTTC. The entire variable domain, with the rest obtained from reference TRBV5-1 and TRBJ2-7, is as follows: KAGVTQTPRYLIKTRGQQVTLSCSPISGHRSVSWYQQTPGQGLQFLFEYFSETQRNKGNFPGRFSGRQFSNSRSEMNVSTLELGDSALYLCASSFSGAGSYEQYFGPGTRLTVT.

This clone appeared once. This chain joins TRBV5-4 and TRBJ2-3, with 9 bases matching TRBD1. Losses at the gene ends were 1 base for V and 4 bases for J; bases not matched to a gene: 1. Germline values: CDR1 SGHNT, CDR2 YYREEE (reference sequence). The CDR3 is 14 amino acids. Here the CDR3 reads CASSLRTGADTQYF. CDR3 nucleotide sequence: TGTGCCAGCAGCTTGAGGACAGGGGCAGATACGCAGTATTTT. Complete variable domain (other parts from reference TRBV5-4 and TRBJ2-3): ETGVTQSPTHLIKTRGQQVTLRCSSQSGHNTVSWYQQALGQGPQFIFQYYREEENGRGNFPPRFSGLQFPNYSSELNVNALELDDSALYLCASSLRTGADTQYFGPGTRLTVL.

The genes are TRBV5-6 and TRBJ2-7; 7 bases align to TRBD2. V was clipped by 4 bases and J by 6 bases; unmatched bases: 7. The germline gives CDR1 SGHDT, CDR2 YYEEEE. The CDR3 length is 13 residues. The CDR3 nucleotides read TGTGCCAGCAGCCGCACAGCGGGGCGCGAGCAGTACTTC. The encoded protein is CASSRTAGREQYF. The full variable domain, rest sourced from reference TRBV5-6 and TRBJ2-7, is DAGVTQSPTHLIKTRGQQVTLRCSPKSGHDTVSWYQQALGQGPQFIFQYYEEEERQRGNFPDRFSGHQFPNYSSELNVNALLLGDSALYLCASSRTAGREQYFGPGTRLTVT.

This clone occurred a few times. The rearrangement links TRBV5-1 to TRBJ2-1, with 11 bases aligning to TRBD2. The CDR3 extends over 15 amino acids. J was trimmed by 5 bases and V by 4 bases; bases with no gene match: 5. Per germline, CDR1 SGHRS and CDR2 YFSETQ. The CDR3 reads CASSPSGGPNNEQFF. Written as DNA, the CDR3 is TGCGCCAGCAGCCCTAGCGGGGGGCCTAACAATGAGCAGTTCTTC.

This clone was detected once. CDR3 in DNA: TGTGCCAGCCGGCCAGGGCAGGCCTCAAACACCATATATTTT. Its protein product is CASRPGQASNTIYF. The chain has TRBV28 and TRBJ1-3, with D possibly TRBD1 on 5 matching bases. With 8 bases removed from V and 6 bases from J, the gap between germline ends came to 17 bases. Germline values: CDR1 MDHEN, CDR2 SYDVKM. The CDR3 has 14 amino acids.

The chain carries TRBV4-2 and TRBJ2-1, with 10 bases matching TRBD2. The germline gives CDR1 LGHNA, CDR2 YNFKEQ. The CDR3 sequence is 15 residues long. Trimming removed 3 bases from V and 8 bases from J; junction bases left unmatched: 7. CDR3 region: CASSQRSGRADEQFF. Written as DNA, the CDR3 is TGTGCCAGCAGCCAGAGGAGCGGGAGGGCCGATGAGCAGTTCTTC.

The chain is built from TRBV13 and TRBJ2-4, with D possibly being TRBD1 (5 bases). CDR1 is PRHDT and CDR2 is FYEKMQ in the germline V gene (reference sequence). The CDR3 is made up of 16 amino acids. V dropped 3 bases and J dropped 0 bases, with 12 bases sitting between them. In nucleotides, the CDR3 is TGTGCCAGCAGCTTTTCAGGGCTACTAGCCAAAAACATTCAGTACTTC. Translation gives CASSFSGLLAKNIQYF.

The V call is TRBV6-1, the J call TRBJ1-6; 8 nucleotides line up with TRBD1. The CDR3 is 13 residues long. V lost 3 bases to trimming and J lost 10 bases; unmatched junction nucleotides: 2. Germline-derived CDR1 and CDR2 are MNHNS and SASEGT. The CDR3 coding sequence is TGTGCCAGCAGTGAGGACAGGGCATCACCCCTCCACTTT. This sequence encodes CASSEDRASPLHF.